One and the same sample provided the 4 T cell receptor beta chains below, sequenced in a study of spatial heterogeneity in lung cancer. Time point in this sample: sample taken at primary tumor resection. In each case, whole RNA from tumor, nontumor lung or frozen PBMC was sequenced unsorted. One entry per CDR3 protein, called by TCRdb with MiXCR from the 5' RACE reads. Of approximately 47,000 distinct CDR3 sequences detected, approximately 7.6% appear once; the ten largest clones hold 13%. The input for sequencing was PBMCs, taken at surgery. All receptors come from a female donor with early-stage non-small cell lung cancer.

This clonotype has at least ten counts. This rearrangement joins TRBV4-3 to TRBJ1-1; 9 bases are a match to TRBD1. V lost 1 base and J lost 4; bases outside the gene matches: 1. This CDR3 has 14 residues. The germline V gene encodes CDR1 LGHNA and CDR2 YSLEER. CDR3 loop: CASSQATGGTEAFF. The CDR3 DNA sequence: TGCGCCAGCAGCCAAGCGACAGGGGGCACTGAAGCTTTCTTT.

At least ten counts were recorded for this clonotype. A junction end diverges from the germline sequence, so it may reflect a read error. The chain employs TRBV5-1 and TRBJ1-2; a possible D gene is TRBD1 (6 bases). Germline values: CDR1 SGHRS, CDR2 YFSETQ. The CDR3 consists of 17 residues. The DNA for the CDR3 is TGCGCCAGCACCTTGGGGGACACCCAATTGACTAACTATGGCTACACCTTC. It yields the protein CASTLGDTQLTNYGYTF.

This clonotype showed up many times. The V call is TRBV6-1, the J call TRBJ1-1; D not certain. Trimming removed 7 bases at V and 3 bases at J, with 15 bases between. From germline, CDR1 is MNHNS and CDR2 SASEGT. This CDR3 has 14 amino acids. The CDR3 region has the DNA TGTGCCAGCAAATCGGCTGCAGACCACACTGAAGCTTTCTTT. It encodes CASKSAADHTEAFF.

The V gene is TRBV9, the J gene TRBJ2-5; TRBD1 agrees at 8 bases. Germline V gene lookup returns CDR1 SGDLS and CDR2 YYNGEE. The CDR3 contains 16 residues. With V trimmed by 0 bases and J by 1 base, 5 bases remained unmatched. The CDR3 nucleotides read TGTGCCAGCAGCGTAGGGACAGGGACCGGCCAAGAGACCCAGTACTTC. Translating it yields CASSVGTGTGQETQYF.